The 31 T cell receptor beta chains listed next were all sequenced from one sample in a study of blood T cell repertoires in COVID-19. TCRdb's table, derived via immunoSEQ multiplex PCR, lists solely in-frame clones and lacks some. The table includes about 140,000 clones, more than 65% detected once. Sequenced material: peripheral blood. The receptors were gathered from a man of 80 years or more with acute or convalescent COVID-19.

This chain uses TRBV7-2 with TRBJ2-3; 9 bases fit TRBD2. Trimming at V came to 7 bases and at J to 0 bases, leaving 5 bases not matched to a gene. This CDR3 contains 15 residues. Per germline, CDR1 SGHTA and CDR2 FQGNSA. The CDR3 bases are TGTGCCAGCACCCTCCTAGCGGGGAGCACAGATACGCAGTATTTT. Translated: CASTLLAGSTDTQYF. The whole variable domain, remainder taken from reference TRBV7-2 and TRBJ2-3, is GAGVSQSPSNKVTEKGKDVELRCDPISGHTALYWYRQSLGQGLEFLIYFQGNSAPDKSGLPSDRFSAERTGGSVSTLTIQRTQQEDSAVYLCASTLLAGSTDTQYFGPGTRLTVL.

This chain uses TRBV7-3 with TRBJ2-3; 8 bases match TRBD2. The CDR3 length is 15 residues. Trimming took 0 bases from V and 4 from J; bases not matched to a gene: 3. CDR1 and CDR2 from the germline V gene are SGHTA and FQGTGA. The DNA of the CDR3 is TGTGCCAGCAGCTTAACTAGCGGGGTTGCAGATACGCAGTATTTT. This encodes CASSLTSGVADTQYF.

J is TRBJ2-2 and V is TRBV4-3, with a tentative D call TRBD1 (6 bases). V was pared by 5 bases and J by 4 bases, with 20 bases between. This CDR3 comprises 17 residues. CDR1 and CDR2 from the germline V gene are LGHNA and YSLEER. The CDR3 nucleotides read TGCGCCAGCAGCAAAAGAGGGAGACAGGACGGCACCGGGGAGCTGTTTTTT. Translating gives CASSKRGRQDGTGELFF.

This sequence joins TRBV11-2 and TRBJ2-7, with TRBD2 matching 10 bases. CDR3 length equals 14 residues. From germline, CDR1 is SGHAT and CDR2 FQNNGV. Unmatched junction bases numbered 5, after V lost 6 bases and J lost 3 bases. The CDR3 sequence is CASSSSGGLYEQYF. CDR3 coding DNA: TGTGCCAGCAGTTCTAGCGGGGGACTCTACGAGCAGTACTTC.

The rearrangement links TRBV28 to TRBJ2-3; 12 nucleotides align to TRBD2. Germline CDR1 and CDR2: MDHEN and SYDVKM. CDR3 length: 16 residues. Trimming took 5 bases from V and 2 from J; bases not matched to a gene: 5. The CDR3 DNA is TGTGCCAGCAGTACCCGGACTAGCGGGGCCACAGATACGCAGTATTTT. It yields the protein CASSTRTSGATDTQYF.

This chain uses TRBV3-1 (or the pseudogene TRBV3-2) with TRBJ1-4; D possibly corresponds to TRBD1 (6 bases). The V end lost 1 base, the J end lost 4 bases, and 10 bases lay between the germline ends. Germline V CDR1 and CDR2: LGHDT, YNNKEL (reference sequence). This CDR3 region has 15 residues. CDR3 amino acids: CASSQGGQHNEKLFF. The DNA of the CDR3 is TGTGCCAGCAGCCAAGGTGGACAGCATAATGAAAAACTGTTTTTT.

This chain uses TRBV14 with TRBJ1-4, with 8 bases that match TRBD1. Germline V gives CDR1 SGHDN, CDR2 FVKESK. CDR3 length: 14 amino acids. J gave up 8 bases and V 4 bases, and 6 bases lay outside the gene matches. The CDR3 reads CASSRGQGYEKLFF. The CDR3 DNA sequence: TGTGCCAGCAGCCGCGGACAGGGTTACGAAAAACTGTTTTTT.

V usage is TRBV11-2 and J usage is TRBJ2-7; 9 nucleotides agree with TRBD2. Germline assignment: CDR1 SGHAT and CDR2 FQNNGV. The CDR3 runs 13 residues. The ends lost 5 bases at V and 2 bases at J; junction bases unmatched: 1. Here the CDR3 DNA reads TGTGCCAGCAGCGGGACTAGCCCCTACGAGCAGTACTTC. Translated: CASSGTSPYEQYF. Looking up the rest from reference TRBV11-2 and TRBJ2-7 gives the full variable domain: EAGVAQSPRYKIIEKRQSVAFWCNPISGHATLYWYQQILGQGPKLLIQFQNNGVVDDSQLPKDRFSAERLKGVDSTLKIQPAKLEDSAVYLCASSGTSPYEQYFGPGTRLTVT.

The CDR3 protein is CASSLENEQFF. DNA for the CDR3: TGTGCCAGCTCCCTGGAGAATGAGCAGTTCTTC. The rearrangement uses TRBV18 and TRBJ2-1; D remains unclear. This CDR3 comprises 11 residues. V lost 6 bases to trimming and J lost 7 bases, with 7 bases between them. Per the germline V gene, CDR1 is KGHSH and CDR2 is LQKENI.

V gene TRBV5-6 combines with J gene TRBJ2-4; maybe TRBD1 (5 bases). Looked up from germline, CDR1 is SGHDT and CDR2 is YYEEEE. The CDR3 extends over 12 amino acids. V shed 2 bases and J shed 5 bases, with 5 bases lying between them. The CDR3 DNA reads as TGTGCCAGCAGCTTAGGGGAAAACATTCAGTACTTC. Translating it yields CASSLGENIQYF.

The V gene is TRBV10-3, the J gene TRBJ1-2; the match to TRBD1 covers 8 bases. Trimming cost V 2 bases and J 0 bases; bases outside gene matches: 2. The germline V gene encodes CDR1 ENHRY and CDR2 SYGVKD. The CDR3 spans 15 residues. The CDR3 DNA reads TGTGCCATCAGTGAGGGACAGGGAGCTAACTATGGCTACACCTTC. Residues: CAISEGQGANYGYTF.

CDR3 sequence: CSVDGVAGGQPYNEQFF. CDR3 bases: TGCAGCGTTGACGGGGTAGCGGGGGGTCAACCCTACAATGAGCAGTTCTTC. The chain uses TRBV29-1 and TRBJ2-1, with 10 bases lining up with TRBD2. The germline V gene encodes CDR1 SQVTM and CDR2 ANQGSEA. This CDR3 spans 17 amino acids. Trimming cost V 3 bases and J 2 bases; bases outside gene matches: 10.

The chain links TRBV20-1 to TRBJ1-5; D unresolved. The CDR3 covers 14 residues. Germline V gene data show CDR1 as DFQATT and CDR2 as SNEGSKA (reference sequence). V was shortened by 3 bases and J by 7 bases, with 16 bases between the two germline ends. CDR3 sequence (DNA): TGCAGTGCTAGTCCAAACATATTACGACAGCCCCAGCATTTT. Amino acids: CSASPNILRQPQHF.

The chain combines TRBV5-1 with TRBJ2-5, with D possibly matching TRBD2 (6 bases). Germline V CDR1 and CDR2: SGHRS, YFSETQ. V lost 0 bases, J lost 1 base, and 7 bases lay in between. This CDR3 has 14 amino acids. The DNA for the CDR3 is TGCGCCAGCAGCTTGGCCGGGGGCCAAGAGACCCAGTACTTC. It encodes CASSLAGGQETQYF.

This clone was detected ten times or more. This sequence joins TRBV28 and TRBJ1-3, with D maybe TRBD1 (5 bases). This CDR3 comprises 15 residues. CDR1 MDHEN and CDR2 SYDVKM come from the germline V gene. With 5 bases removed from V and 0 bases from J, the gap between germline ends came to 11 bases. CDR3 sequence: CASSPPGGSGNTIYF. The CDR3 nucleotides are TGTGCCAGCAGTCCTCCCGGGGGCTCTGGAAACACCATATATTTT.

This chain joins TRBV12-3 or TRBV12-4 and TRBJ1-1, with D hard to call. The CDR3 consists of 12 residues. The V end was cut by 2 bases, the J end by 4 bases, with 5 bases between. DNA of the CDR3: TGTGCCAGCAGTTTATATAGCACTGAAGCTTTCTTT. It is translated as CASSLYSTEAFF.

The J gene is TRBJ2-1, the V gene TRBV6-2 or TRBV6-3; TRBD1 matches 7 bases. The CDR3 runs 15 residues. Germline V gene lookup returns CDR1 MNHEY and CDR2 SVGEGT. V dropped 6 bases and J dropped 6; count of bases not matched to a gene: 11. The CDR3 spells CASSETGDWGNEQFF. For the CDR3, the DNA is TGTGCCAGCAGCGAAACAGGGGATTGGGGCAATGAGCAGTTCTTC.

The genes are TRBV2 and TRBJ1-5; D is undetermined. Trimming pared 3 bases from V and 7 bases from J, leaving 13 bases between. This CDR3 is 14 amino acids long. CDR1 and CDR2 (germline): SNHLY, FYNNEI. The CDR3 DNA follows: TGTGCCAGCAGTGACTCTCCAAAAAGCCAGCCCCAGCATTTT. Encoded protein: CASSDSPKSQPQHF.

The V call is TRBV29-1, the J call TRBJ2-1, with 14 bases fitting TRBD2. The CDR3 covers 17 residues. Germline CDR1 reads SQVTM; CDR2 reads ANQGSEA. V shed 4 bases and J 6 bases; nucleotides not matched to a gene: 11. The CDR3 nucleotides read TGCAGCGTTGTTCCCGAGACTAGCGGGGGGGTATTCAATGAGCAGTTCTTC. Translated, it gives CSVVPETSGGVFNEQFF.

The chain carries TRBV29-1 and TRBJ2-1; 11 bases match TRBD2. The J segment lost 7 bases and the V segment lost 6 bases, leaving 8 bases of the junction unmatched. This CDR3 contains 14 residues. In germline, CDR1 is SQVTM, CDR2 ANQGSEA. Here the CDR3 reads CSVGGTSGPNEQFF. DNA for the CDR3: TGCAGCGTGGGGGGGACTAGCGGACCGAATGAGCAGTTCTTC.

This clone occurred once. The chain's CDR3 is CASSVQGNTEAFF. CDR3 DNA sequence: TGTGCCAGCAGCGTACAGGGGAACACTGAAGCTTTCTTT. The chain joins TRBV9 to TRBJ1-1, with D perhaps TRBD1 (5 bases). The CDR3 runs to 13 residues. V lost 1 base, J lost 1 base, and 5 bases lay in between. Germline V gene data show CDR1 as SGDLS and CDR2 as YYNGEE. The full variable domain, its missing parts supplied by reference TRBV9 and TRBJ1-1, is DSGVTQTPKHLITATGQRVTLRCSPRSGDLSVYWYQQSLDQGLQFLIQYYNGEERAKGNILERFSAQQFPDLHSELNLSSLELGDSALYFCASSVQGNTEAFFGQGTRLTVV.

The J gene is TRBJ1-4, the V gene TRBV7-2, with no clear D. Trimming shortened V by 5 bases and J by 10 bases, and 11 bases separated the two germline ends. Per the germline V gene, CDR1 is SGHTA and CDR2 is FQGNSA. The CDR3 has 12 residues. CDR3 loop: CASSPSEAKLFF. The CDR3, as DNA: TGTGCCAGCAGCCCATCCGAGGCAAAACTGTTTTTT.

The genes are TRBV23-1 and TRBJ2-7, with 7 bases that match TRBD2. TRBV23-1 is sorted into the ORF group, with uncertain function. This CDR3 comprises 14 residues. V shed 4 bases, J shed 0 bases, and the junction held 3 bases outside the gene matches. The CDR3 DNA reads TGCGCCAGCAGTCGGGGAGGGAGCTCCTACGAGCAGTACTTC. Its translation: CASSRGGSSYEQYF.

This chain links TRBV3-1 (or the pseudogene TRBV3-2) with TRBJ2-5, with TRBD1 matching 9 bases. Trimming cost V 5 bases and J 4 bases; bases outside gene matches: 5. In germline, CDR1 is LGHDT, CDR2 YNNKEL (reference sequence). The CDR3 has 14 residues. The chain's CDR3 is CASSGTGGAETQYF. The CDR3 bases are TGTGCCAGCAGCGGTACAGGGGGCGCAGAGACCCAGTACTTC.

In DNA, the CDR3 is TGTGCCAGCGAAGGGGCCCGGGTTTATGGCTACACCTTC. This sequence encodes CASEGARVYGYTF. This chain uses TRBV9 with TRBJ1-2; TRBD1 is a possible D gene (5 bases). The V gene's germline CDR1 is SGDLS and CDR2 YYNGEE. The length of the CDR3 is 13 residues. Deletions cut 7 bases from V and 5 bases from J, with 15 bases between.

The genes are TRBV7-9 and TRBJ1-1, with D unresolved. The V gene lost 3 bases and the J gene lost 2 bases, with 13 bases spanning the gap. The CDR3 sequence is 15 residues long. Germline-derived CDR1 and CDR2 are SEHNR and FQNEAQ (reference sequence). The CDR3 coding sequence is TGTGCCAGCAGCTTGAGGGCCTCCTTTAACACTGAAGCTTTCTTT. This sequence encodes CASSLRASFNTEAFF.

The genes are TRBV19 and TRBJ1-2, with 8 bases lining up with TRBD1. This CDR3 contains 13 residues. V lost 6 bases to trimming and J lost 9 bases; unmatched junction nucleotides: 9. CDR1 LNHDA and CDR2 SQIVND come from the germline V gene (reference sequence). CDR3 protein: CASSGTGGGSYTF. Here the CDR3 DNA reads TGTGCCAGTAGCGGAACAGGGGGAGGAAGCTACACCTTC. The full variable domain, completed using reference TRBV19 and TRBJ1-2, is DGGITQSPKYLFRKEGQNVTLSCEQNLNHDAMYWYRQDPGQGLRLIYYSQIVNDFQKGDIAEGYSVSREKKESFPLTVTSAQKNPTAFYLCASSGTGGGSYTFGSGTRLTVV.

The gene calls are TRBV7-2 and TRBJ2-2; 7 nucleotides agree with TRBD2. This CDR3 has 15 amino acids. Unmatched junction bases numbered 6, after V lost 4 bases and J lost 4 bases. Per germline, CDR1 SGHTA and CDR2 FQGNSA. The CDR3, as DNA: TGTGCCAGCAGCTCTAGGGAGGGGTCCACCGGGGAGCTGTTTTTT. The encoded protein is CASSSREGSTGELFF.

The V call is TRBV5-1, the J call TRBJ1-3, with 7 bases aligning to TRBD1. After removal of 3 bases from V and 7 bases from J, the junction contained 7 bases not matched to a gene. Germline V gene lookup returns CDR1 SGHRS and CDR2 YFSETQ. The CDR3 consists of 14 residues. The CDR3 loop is CASSSGTASNTIYF. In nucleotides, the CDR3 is TGCGCCAGCAGCTCGGGGACAGCGTCTAACACCATATATTTT.

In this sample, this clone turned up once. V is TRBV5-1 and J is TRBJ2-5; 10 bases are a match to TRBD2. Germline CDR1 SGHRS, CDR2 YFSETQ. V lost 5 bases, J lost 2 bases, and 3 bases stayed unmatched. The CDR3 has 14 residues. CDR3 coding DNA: TGCGCCAGCAGGACTAGCGGGCAGCAAGAGACCCAGTACTTC. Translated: CASRTSGQQETQYF. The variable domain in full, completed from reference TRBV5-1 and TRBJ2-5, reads KAGVTQTPRYLIKTRGQQVTLSCSPISGHRSVSWYQQTPGQGLQFLFEYFSETQRNKGNFPGRFSGRQFSNSRSEMNVSTLELGDSALYLCASRTSGQQETQYFGPGTRLLVL.

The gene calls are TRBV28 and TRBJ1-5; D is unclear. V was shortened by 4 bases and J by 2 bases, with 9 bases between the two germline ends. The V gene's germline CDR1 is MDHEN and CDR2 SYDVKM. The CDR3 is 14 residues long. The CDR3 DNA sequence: TGTGCCAGCAGTTACCTAAATGGCAATCAGCCCCAGCATTTT. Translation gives CASSYLNGNQPQHF.